Below, 17 T cell receptor beta chains from the same sample are listed, as sequenced in a study of CD8 T cells in Susac syndrome. Random hexamers were used to reverse transcribe an amount of roughly 0.45 to 1 ug RNA. TCRdb re-called the immunoSEQ multiplex PCR reads with MiXCR, one entry per CDR3 protein. The sample records approximately 160,000 distinct CDR3 sequences, around 96% being singletons. The sequenced sample was CD4+ T cells from PBMCs. The origin of the receptors is a human donor with Susac syndrome.

This clonotype occurred once. The chain combines TRBV2 with TRBJ2-5; D ambiguous. The CDR3 consists of 13 residues. V was cut by 3 bases and J by 7 bases, with 12 bases left in between. Looked up from germline, CDR1 is SNHLY and CDR2 is FYNNEI. The CDR3 sequence is CASSEDQRRTQYF. The CDR3 bases are TGTGCCAGCAGTGAGGACCAAAGGAGGACCCAGTACTTC.

This clonotype appeared a single time. The chain recombines TRBV6-2 or TRBV6-3 with TRBJ1-1; the D is unclear. This CDR3 region has 12 residues. V lost 8 bases to trimming and J lost 5 bases, with 12 bases between them. From germline, CDR1 is MNHEY and CDR2 SVGEGT. The DNA for the CDR3 is TGTGCCAGCCCCGAGTATGGGACTGAAGCTTTCTTT. This sequence encodes CASPEYGTEAFF.

The rearrangement uses TRBV25-1 and TRBJ1-5; possibly TRBD1 for D (5 bases). There are 17 residues in the CDR3. Trimming left V 4 bases short and J 3 bases short, with 19 bases between. The V gene's germline CDR1 is MGHDK and CDR2 SYGVNS. The CDR3 protein is CASSAFGGEGVNQPQHF. Here the CDR3 DNA reads TGTGCCAGCAGTGCCTTCGGGGGAGAGGGCGTCAATCAGCCCCAGCATTTT.

The gene calls are TRBV5-1 and TRBJ1-1; 8 nucleotides line up with TRBD1. The CDR3 loop spans 13 amino acids. The trim removed 3 bases at V and 6 bases at J, leaving 4 bases unmatched. CDR1 and CDR2 from the germline V gene are SGHRS and YFSETQ. The CDR3 loop reads CASSYQGAAEAFF. In DNA form, the CDR3 reads TGCGCCAGCAGCTATCAGGGGGCGGCTGAAGCTTTCTTT.

The chain's CDR3 is CSARETGNNEFF. CDR3 coding DNA: TGCAGTGCTAGAGAGACCGGTAACAACGAGTTCTTC. V usage is TRBV20-1 and J usage is TRBJ2-1; D not resolved. Germline V gene sequence: CDR1 DFQATT, CDR2 SNEGSKA (reference sequence). This CDR3 contains 12 residues. V shed 0 bases and J shed 14 bases, with 14 bases lying between them.

The V and J genes are TRBV5-1 and TRBJ2-1; D uncertain. Germline loops: CDR1 SGHRS, CDR2 YFSETQ. Trimming shortened V by 0 bases and J by 6 bases, and 7 bases separated the two germline ends. CDR3 length: 13 amino acids. CDR3 nucleotide sequence: TGCGCCAGCAGCTTGGGCCAGCTCAATGAGCAGTTCTTC. It encodes CASSLGQLNEQFF.

The chain couples TRBV4-3 to TRBJ1-2, with TRBD1 as a possible D gene (6 bases). CDR3 length: 13 amino acids. The ends were cut back, 4 bases at V and 5 bases at J, with 11 bases in the middle. Per germline, CDR1 LGHNA and CDR2 YSLEER. The CDR3 region has the DNA TGCGCCAGCAGCCGCTTACAGGGATATGGCTACACCTTC. Its translation is CASSRLQGYGYTF.

The V gene is TRBV20-1, the J gene TRBJ2-5; TRBD1 might be the D (6 bases). Germline CDR1 and CDR2: DFQATT and SNEGSKA (reference sequence). V dropped 6 bases and J dropped 4 bases, with 18 bases sitting between them. CDR3 length equals 14 residues. The CDR3 nucleotides are TGCAGTGCCAAGCTGGACAGTGGGAGAGAGACCCAGTACTTC. It specifies CSAKLDSGRETQYF.

The count of this clonotype is one. The chain couples TRBV4-3 to TRBJ1-2, with a tentative D call TRBD1 (6 bases). The germline V gene has CDR1 LGHNA and CDR2 YSLEER. The ends were cut back, 2 bases at V and 6 bases at J, with 16 bases in the middle. This CDR3 comprises 15 residues. CDR3 nucleotide sequence: TGCGCCAGCAGCCAAATTTTGGGGGCTCACCATGGCTACACCTTC. It yields the protein CASSQILGAHHGYTF.

The V call is TRBV30, the J call TRBJ2-1; D is ambiguous. Germline V CDR1 and CDR2: GTSNPN, SVGIG (reference sequence). The CDR3 contains 12 residues. The V end lost 2 bases, the J end lost 5 bases, and 7 bases lay between the germline ends. In DNA form, the CDR3 reads TGTGCCTGGAGTCGTGACCACAATGAGCAGTTCTTC. It encodes CAWSRDHNEQFF.

The chain carries TRBV7-2 and TRBJ2-7; TRBD1 is a possible D gene (5 bases). V lost 1 base and J lost 2, with 12 bases in between. The CDR3 contains 15 residues. Germline V gene data show CDR1 as SGHTA and CDR2 as FQGNSA. The CDR3: CASSLGQGLTYEQYF. CDR3 sequence (DNA): TGTGCCAGCAGCTTAGGGCAGGGCCTTACCTACGAGCAGTACTTC.

V is TRBV20-1 and J is TRBJ2-1, with D perhaps matching TRBD2 (6 bases). In germline, CDR1 is DFQATT, CDR2 SNEGSKA (reference sequence). The ends were cut back, 6 bases at V and 3 bases at J, with 15 bases in the middle. This CDR3 comprises 14 residues. As DNA, the CDR3 is TGCAGTGCCTCTTTGTTTAGCGGCTACAATGAGCAGTTCTTC. It yields the protein CSASLFSGYNEQFF.

The sample holds one count of this clonotype. V gene TRBV20-1 combines with J gene TRBJ2-1; D gene ambiguous. Per the germline V gene, CDR1 is DFQATT and CDR2 is SNEGSKA (reference sequence). Trimming took 5 bases from V and 2 from J, leaving 13 bases between them. CDR3 length: 14 residues. This CDR3 is CSAALESAYNEQFF. CDR3 bases: TGCAGTGCTGCTCTTGAGTCTGCCTACAATGAGCAGTTCTTC.

The V gene is TRBV6-6, the J gene TRBJ1-5, with D tentatively TRBD1 (6 bases). V lost 7 bases, J lost 6 bases, and 16 bases lay in between. CDR3 length: 14 residues. Per the germline V gene, CDR1 is MNHNY and CDR2 is SVGAGI (reference sequence). CDR3 amino acids: CASTRGAAFQPQHF. DNA for the CDR3: TGTGCCAGCACGAGGGGGGCAGCCTTTCAGCCCCAGCATTTT.

This clonotype was counted a single time. The genes are TRBV4-3 and TRBJ2-5, with D perhaps TRBD1 (5 bases). The CDR3 runs to 15 residues. The germline CDR1 and CDR2 sequences are LGHNA and YSLEER. The V end was cut by 1 base, the J end by 5 bases, with 14 bases between. CDR3 nucleotide sequence: TGCGCCAGCAGCCAAGCCACGGACATTATGGAGACCCAGTACTTC. Its protein product is CASSQATDIMETQYF.

The rearrangement joins TRBV15 to TRBJ1-5, with 12 bases identical to TRBD1. The germline gives CDR1 LNHNV, CDR2 YYDKDF (reference sequence). The trim removed 4 bases at V and 0 bases at J, leaving 7 bases unmatched. The CDR3 contains 18 residues. The chain's CDR3 is CATSNRDRGLLSNQPQHF. The CDR3 DNA follows: TGTGCCACCAGCAACCGGGACAGGGGGCTTCTTAGCAATCAGCCCCAGCATTTT.

The chain is built from TRBV20-1 and TRBJ2-5; D ambiguous. Per germline, CDR1 DFQATT and CDR2 SNEGSKA (reference sequence). The CDR3 is made up of 11 amino acids. V was pared by 4 bases and J by 5 bases, with 8 bases between. The CDR3 loop reads CSAIGSETQYF. CDR3 DNA: TGCAGTGCTATTGGTAGCGAGACCCAGTACTTC.